This T cell receptor beta chain was sequenced during a study of blood T cell repertoires in COVID-19. As for the study in general: Both acute and convalescent COVID-19 samples were obtained from the United States, Italy and Spain. Nucleic acid was either cDNA or gDNA, and it came from T cells, B-cell-depleted T cells, or PBMCs.

Study processing details: Researchers report that nucleated cell counts were estimated from reference gene primer amplification. Assay: immunoSEQ multiplex PCR; the TCRdb copy retains only in-frame clones and omits some. The DNA was the basis for D and trimming; V, J and clone size are from that table. This sample carries more than 120,000 clones, about nine tenths of them seen once, and the ten largest clones take around 0.91%. This CDR3 has 14 residues. Germline values: CDR1 SGHTA, CDR2 FQGNSA. The V gene end was trimmed by 1 base and the J gene end by 4 bases; junction bases not matched to a gene: 2.

The clonotype was recovered from a woman aged 50 to 60 with acute or convalescent COVID-19. Sequencing input: peripheral blood. J is TRBJ2-3 and V is TRBV7-2, with 7 bases identical to TRBD2. CDR3 amino acids: CASSLGLAPDTQYF. The CDR3 DNA sequence: TGTGCCAGCAGCTTAGGACTAGCACCAGATACGCAGTATTTT.